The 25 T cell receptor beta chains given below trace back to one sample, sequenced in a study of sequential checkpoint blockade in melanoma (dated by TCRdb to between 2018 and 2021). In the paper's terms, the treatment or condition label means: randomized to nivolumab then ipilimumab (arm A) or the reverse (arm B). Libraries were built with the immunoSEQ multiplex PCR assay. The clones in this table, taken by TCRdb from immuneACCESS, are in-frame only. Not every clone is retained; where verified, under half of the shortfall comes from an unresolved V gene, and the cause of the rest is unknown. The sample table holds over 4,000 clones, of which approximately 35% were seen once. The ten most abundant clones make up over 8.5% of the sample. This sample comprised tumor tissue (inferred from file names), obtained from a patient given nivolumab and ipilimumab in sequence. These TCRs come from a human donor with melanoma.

The CDR3 bases are TGCGCCAGCAGCCAAGATTGGACGGGGAGGGAAAAACTGTTTTTT. As protein: CASSQDWTGREKLFF. The chain recombines TRBV1 with TRBJ1-4. TRBV1 is given as a pseudogene. There are 15 residues in the CDR3.

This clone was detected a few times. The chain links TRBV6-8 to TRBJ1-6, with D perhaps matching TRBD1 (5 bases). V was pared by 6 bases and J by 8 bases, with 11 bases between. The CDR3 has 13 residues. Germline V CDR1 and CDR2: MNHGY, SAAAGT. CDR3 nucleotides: TGTGCCAGCAGGAGGGGAGGGGATTCACCCCTCCACTTT. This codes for CASRRGGDSPLHF.

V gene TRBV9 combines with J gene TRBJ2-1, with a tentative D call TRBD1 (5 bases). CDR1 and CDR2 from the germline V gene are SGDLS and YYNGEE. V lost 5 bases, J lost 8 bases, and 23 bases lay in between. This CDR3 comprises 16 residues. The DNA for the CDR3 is TGTGCCAGCAGGACAGCCGTGTTCCAATCGATCTATGAGCAGTTCTTC. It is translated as CASRTAVFQSIYEQFF.

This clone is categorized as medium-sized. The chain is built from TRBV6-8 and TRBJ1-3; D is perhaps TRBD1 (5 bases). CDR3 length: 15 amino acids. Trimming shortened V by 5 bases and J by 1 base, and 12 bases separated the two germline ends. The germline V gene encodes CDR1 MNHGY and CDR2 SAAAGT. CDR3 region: CASSLTGTSGNTIYF. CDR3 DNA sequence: TGTGCCAGCAGTCTAACCGGGACTTCTGGAAACACCATATATTTT.

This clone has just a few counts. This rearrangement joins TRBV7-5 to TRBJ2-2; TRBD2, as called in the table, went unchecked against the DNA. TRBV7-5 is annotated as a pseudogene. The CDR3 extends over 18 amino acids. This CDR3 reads CASSHPLLGSPNTGELFF. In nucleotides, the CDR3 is TGTGCCAGCAGCCACCCTCTGTTAGGTAGCCCGAACACCGGAGAGCTGTTTTTT.

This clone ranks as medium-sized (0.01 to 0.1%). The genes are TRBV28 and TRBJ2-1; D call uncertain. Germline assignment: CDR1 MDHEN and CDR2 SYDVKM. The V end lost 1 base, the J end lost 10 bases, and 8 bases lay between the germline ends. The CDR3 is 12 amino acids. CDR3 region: CASSLSGLEQFF. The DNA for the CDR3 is TGTGCCAGCAGTTTATCCGGCCTAGAGCAGTTCTTC.

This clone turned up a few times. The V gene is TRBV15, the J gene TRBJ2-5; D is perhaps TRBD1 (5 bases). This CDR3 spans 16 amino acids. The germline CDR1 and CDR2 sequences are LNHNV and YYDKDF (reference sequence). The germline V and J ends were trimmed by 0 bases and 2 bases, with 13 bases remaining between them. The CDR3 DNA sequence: TGTGCCACCAGCAGAGATACCGACAGAAGTCAAGAGACCCAGTACTTC. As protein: CATSRDTDRSQETQYF.

The CDR3 coding sequence is TGTGCCAGCAGTGGGACAGGGGGACCAAATCAGCCCCAGCATTTT. Translating it yields CASSGTGGPNQPQHF. The chain employs TRBV28 and TRBJ1-5, with 11 bases matching TRBD1. The length of the CDR3 is 15 residues. The V segment lost 5 bases and the J segment 4 bases; nucleotides outside the gene matches: 4. Germline CDR1 and CDR2: MDHEN and SYDVKM.

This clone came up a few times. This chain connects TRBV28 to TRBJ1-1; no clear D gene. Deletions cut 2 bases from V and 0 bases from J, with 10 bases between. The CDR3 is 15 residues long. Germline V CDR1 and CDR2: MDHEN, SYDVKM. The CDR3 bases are TGTGCCAGCAGTTTAGCCCTCACCTTGAACACTGAAGCTTTCTTT. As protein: CASSLALTLNTEAFF.

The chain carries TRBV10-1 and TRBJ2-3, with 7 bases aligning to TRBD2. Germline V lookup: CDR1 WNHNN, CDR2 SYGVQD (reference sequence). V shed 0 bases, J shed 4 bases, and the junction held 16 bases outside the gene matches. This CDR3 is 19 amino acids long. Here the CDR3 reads CASSESPLLAGTLPDTQYF. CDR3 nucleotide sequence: TGCGCCAGCAGTGAGTCTCCTCTTTTAGCGGGCACCTTGCCAGATACGCAGTATTTT.

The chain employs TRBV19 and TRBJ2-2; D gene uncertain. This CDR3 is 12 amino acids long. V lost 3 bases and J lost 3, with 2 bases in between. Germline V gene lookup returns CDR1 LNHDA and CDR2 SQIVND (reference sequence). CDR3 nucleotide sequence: TGTGCCAGTAGTATCTACACCGGGGAGCTGTTTTTT. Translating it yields CASSIYTGELFF.

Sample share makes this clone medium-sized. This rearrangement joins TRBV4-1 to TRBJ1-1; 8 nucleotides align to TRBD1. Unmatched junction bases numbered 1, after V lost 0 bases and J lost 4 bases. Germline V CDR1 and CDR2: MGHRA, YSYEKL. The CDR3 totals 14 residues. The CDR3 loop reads CASSQEGTGTEAFF. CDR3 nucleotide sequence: TGCGCCAGCAGCCAAGAAGGGACAGGCACTGAAGCTTTCTTT.

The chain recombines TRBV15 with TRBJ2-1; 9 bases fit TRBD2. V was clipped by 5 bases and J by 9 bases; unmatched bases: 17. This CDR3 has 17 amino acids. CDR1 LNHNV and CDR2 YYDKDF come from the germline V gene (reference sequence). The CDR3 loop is CATSQLTGTSWVREQFF. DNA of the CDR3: TGTGCCACCAGCCAATTGACCGGGACTAGCTGGGTTCGTGAGCAGTTCTTC. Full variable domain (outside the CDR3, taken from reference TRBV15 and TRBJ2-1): DAMVIQNPRYQVTQFGKPVTLSCSQTLNHNVMYWYQQKSSQAPKLLFHYYDKDFNNEADTPDNFQSRRPNTSFCFLDIRSPGLGDTAMYLCATSQLTGTSWVREQFFGPGTRLTVL.

As DNA, the CDR3 is TGTGCCAGCACAGAACTTAACTATGGCTACACCTTC. Its protein product is CASTELNYGYTF. The J gene is TRBJ1-2, the V gene TRBV28, with D unclear. CDR1 and CDR2 from the germline V gene are MDHEN and SYDVKM. Deletions cut 7 bases from V and 1 base from J, with 7 bases between. The CDR3 contains 12 residues.

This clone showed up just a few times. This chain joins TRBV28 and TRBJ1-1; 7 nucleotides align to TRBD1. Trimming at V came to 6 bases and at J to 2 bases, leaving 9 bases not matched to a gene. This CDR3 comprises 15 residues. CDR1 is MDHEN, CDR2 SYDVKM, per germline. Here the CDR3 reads CASRLDRVRNTEAFF. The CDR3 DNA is TGTGCCAGCAGACTAGACAGGGTACGAAACACTGAAGCTTTCTTT.

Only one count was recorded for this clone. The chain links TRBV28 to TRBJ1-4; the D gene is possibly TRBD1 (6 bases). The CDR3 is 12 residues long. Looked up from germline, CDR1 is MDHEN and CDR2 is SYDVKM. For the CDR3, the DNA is TGTGCGGCCGGGGGCGCATATGAAAAACTGTTTTTT. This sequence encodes CAAGGAYEKLFF.

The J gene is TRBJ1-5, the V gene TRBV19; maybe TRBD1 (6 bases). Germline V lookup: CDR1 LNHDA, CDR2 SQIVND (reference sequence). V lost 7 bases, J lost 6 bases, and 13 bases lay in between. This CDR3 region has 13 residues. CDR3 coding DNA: TGTGCCAGTAACAGGGATTCAGGTCAGCCCCAGCATTTT. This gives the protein CASNRDSGQPQHF.

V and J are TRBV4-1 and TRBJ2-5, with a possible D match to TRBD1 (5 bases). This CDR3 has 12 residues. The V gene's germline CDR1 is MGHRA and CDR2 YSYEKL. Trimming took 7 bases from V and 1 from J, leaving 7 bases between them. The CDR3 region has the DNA TGCGCCAGCAAGGACACCCAAGAGACCCAGTACTTC. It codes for CASKDTQETQYF.

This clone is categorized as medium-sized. As DNA, the CDR3 is TGTGCCAGCAGAAAGCAGGGTTGGGGGGTAGTTGCTGAAGCTTTCTTT. This sequence encodes CASRKQGWGVVAEAFF. This sequence joins TRBV6-8 and TRBJ1-1, with D possibly TRBD1 on 5 matching bases. Germline assignment: CDR1 MNHGY and CDR2 SAAAGT. The CDR3 covers 16 residues. V lost 6 bases, J lost 6 bases, and 23 bases lay in between.

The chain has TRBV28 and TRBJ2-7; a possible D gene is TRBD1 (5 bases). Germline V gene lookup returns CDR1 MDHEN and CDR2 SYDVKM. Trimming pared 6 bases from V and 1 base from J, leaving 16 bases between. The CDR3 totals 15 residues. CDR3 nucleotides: TGTGCCAGCAGCCCAACTTGGGGCAGATCCTACGAGCAGTACTTC. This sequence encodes CASSPTWGRSYEQYF. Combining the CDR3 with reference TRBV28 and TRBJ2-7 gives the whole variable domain DVKVTQSSRYLVKRTGEKVFLECVQDMDHENMFWYRQDPGLGLRLIYFSYDVKMKEKGDIPEGYSVSREKKERFSLILESASTNQTSMYLCASSPTWGRSYEQYFGPGTRLTVT.

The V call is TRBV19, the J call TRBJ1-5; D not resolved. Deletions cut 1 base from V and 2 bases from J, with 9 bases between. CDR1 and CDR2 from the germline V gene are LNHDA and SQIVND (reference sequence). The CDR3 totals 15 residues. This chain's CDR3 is CASSIGASGNQPQHF. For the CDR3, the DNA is TGTGCCAGTAGTATAGGGGCTTCTGGCAATCAGCCCCAGCATTTT.

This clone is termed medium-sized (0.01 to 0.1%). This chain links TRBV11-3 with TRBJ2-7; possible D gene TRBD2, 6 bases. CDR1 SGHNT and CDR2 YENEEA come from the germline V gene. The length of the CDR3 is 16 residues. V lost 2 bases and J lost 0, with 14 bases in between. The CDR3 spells CASSLQSMGGSYEQYF. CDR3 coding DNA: TGTGCCAGCAGCTTACAATCTATGGGGGGCTCCTACGAGCAGTACTTC.

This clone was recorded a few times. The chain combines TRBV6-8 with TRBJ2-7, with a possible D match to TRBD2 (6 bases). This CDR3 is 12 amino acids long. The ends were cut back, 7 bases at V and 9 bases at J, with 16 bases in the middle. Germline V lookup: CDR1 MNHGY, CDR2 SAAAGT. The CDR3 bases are TGTGCCAGCAATACCCCGGGAGTTGGGCAGTACTTC. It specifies CASNTPGVGQYF.

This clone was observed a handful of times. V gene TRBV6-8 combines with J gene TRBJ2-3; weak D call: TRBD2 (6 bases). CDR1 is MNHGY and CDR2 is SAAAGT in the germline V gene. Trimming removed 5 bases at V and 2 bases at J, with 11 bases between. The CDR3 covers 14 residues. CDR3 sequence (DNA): TGTGCCAGCAGTCTGGGACTGCTCACAGATACGCAGTATTTT. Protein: CASSLGLLTDTQYF.

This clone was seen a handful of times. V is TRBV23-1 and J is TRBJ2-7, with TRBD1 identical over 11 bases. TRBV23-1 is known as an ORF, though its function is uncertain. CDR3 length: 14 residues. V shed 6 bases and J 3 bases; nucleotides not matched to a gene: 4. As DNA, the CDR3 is TGCGCCAGCAGCTTGGACAGGGGGCTCTACGAGCAGTACTTC. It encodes CASSLDRGLYEQYF.